Each of the 13 T cell receptor beta chains below was sequenced from the same sample in a study of cytomegalovirus exposure and HLA in healthy donors. PCR employed 60 Vbeta and 13 Jbeta primers. Sequencing used immunoSEQ multiplex PCR; TCRdb keeps in-frame clones, though not all of them. The data hold 150,000 to 200,000 clones, with roughly four fifths observed a single time. Material for sequencing was PBMCs. The receptors originated from a woman in her 30s in good health and CMV-seropositive.

The chain is built from TRBV27 and TRBJ1-6; 9 nucleotides match TRBD1. CDR3 length: 17 residues. Germline assignment: CDR1 MNHEY and CDR2 SMNVEV (reference sequence). V lost 6 bases, J lost 6 bases, and 12 bases stayed unmatched. The CDR3 loop is CASREAGTGPRNSPLHF. The CDR3 coding sequence is TGTGCCAGCAGAGAGGCCGGGACAGGGCCTCGTAATTCACCCCTCCACTTT.

The chain couples TRBV11-2 to TRBJ2-5; the D is unclear. Germline V lookup: CDR1 SGHAT, CDR2 FQNNGV. With 1 base removed from V and 5 bases from J, the gap between germline ends came to 2 bases. The CDR3 runs to 11 residues. CDR3 DNA sequence: TGTGCCAGCAGCTTAGCGGAGACCCAGTACTTC. Its translation is CASSLAETQYF.

This clone was counted a single time. The chain has TRBV5-4 and TRBJ2-2; D is perhaps TRBD1 (6 bases). CDR3 length: 16 amino acids. V was cut by 4 bases and J by 0 bases, with 13 bases left in between. Germline V CDR1 and CDR2: SGHNT, YYREEE (reference sequence). CDR3 loop: CASSIGQLPNTGELFF. The CDR3 DNA is TGTGCCAGCAGCATCGGACAGCTCCCGAACACCGGGGAGCTGTTTTTT.

V gene TRBV30 combines with J gene TRBJ1-2; D possibly corresponds to TRBD1 (5 bases). This CDR3 spans 12 amino acids. The V end was cut by 4 bases, the J end by 1 base, with 7 bases between. The V gene's germline CDR1 is GTSNPN and CDR2 SVGIG (reference sequence). In DNA, the CDR3 is TGTGCCTGGACAGGGAATAACTATGGCTACACCTTC. This codes for CAWTGNNYGYTF.

About this clone itself: This sample also contains other DNA sequences that code for the same CDR3. The rearrangement uses TRBV2 and TRBJ1-5; 7 nucleotides line up with TRBD1. The CDR3 consists of 13 residues. Germline trimming cut 6 bases from V and 3 bases from J; bases unmatched to any gene: 2. The V gene's germline CDR1 is SNHLY and CDR2 FYNNEI. Here the CDR3 reads CASRGQSNQPQHF. The DNA for the CDR3 is TGTGCCAGCAGGGGACAGTCCAATCAGCCCCAGCATTTT.

This rearrangement joins TRBV28 to TRBJ2-7; 9 bases map to TRBD1. The CDR3 loop spans 13 amino acids. The germline CDR1 and CDR2 sequences are MDHEN and SYDVKM. The junction had 7 bases not matched to a gene; V was cut back by 7 bases and J by 6 bases. This CDR3 is CASKGTGRAEQYF. The CDR3 bases are TGTGCCAGCAAGGGGACAGGGAGGGCCGAGCAGTACTTC.

The chain employs TRBV7-8 and TRBJ2-7; a weak D match, TRBD2 (5 bases). The CDR3 runs 14 residues. Germline V lookup: CDR1 SGHVS, CDR2 FQNEAQ. The ends were cut back, 7 bases at V and 1 base at J, with 14 bases in the middle. The CDR3 loop reads CASTLREGSYEQYF. The CDR3 DNA reads as TGTGCCAGCACCCTAAGAGAGGGATCCTACGAGCAGTACTTC.

The chain employs TRBV6-5 and TRBJ2-2; tentatively, D is TRBD1 (6 bases). V gave up 6 bases and J gave up 4 bases, with 15 bases separating them. The CDR3 runs to 15 residues. The germline V gene encodes CDR1 MNHEY and CDR2 SVGAGI. CDR3 sequence: CASSRIDRPTGELFF. CDR3 coding DNA: TGTGCCAGCAGCAGGATTGACAGGCCCACCGGGGAGCTGTTTTTT.

Of note for this clone: The sample has other DNA sequences that encode this CDR3 too. The chain carries TRBV5-1 and TRBJ2-5; D is uncertain. The CDR3 consists of 13 residues. The V gene lost 0 bases and the J gene lost 2 bases, with 5 bases spanning the gap. The germline V gene has CDR1 SGHRS and CDR2 YFSETQ. Here the CDR3 DNA reads TGCGCCAGCAGCTTGGGGCAGCAAGAGACCCAGTACTTC. Translation: CASSLGQQETQYF.

The J gene is TRBJ2-4, the V gene TRBV2; D might be TRBD2 (6 bases). The germline gives CDR1 SNHLY, CDR2 FYNNEI. Trimming took off 3 bases at V and 2 bases at J, with 8 bases between the two ends. The CDR3 extends over 14 amino acids. For the CDR3, the DNA is TGTGCCAGCAGTGATGGGGGGTCCAAAAACATTCAGTACTTC. It translates to CASSDGGSKNIQYF.

The gene calls are TRBV9 and TRBJ2-3; weak D call: TRBD1 (6 bases). The CDR3 length is 15 residues. Germline lookup yields CDR1 SGDLS and CDR2 YYNGEE. Between the trimmed V and J ends, which lost 3 bases and 7 bases, there was a span of 18 bases. The CDR3 DNA is TGTGCCAGCAGCGGGGGGCCAGGGATGGAATATACGCAGTATTTT. Translating it yields CASSGGPGMEYTQYF.

This clone was found many times. The chain uses TRBV4-3 and TRBJ1-1, with 7 bases that match TRBD1. The CDR3 has 15 amino acids. V lost 4 bases to trimming and J lost 4 bases; unmatched junction nucleotides: 9. Per the germline V gene, CDR1 is LGHNA and CDR2 is YSLEER. CDR3 nucleotide sequence: TGCGCCAGCAGCCGTGATTTAGCAGGGGGCACTGAAGCTTTCTTT. Protein product: CASSRDLAGGTEAFF.

This clone appeared a single time. The chain carries TRBV6-6 and TRBJ1-3, with TRBD1 as a possible D gene (5 bases). The V and J ends lost 7 bases and 1 base respectively, with 11 bases between them. Germline V lookup: CDR1 MNHNY, CDR2 SVGAGI (reference sequence). This CDR3 spans 14 amino acids. The CDR3 DNA reads as TGTGCCAGCACCACCCCAGGGTCTGGAAACACCATATATTTT. Amino acid sequence: CASTTPGSGNTIYF.